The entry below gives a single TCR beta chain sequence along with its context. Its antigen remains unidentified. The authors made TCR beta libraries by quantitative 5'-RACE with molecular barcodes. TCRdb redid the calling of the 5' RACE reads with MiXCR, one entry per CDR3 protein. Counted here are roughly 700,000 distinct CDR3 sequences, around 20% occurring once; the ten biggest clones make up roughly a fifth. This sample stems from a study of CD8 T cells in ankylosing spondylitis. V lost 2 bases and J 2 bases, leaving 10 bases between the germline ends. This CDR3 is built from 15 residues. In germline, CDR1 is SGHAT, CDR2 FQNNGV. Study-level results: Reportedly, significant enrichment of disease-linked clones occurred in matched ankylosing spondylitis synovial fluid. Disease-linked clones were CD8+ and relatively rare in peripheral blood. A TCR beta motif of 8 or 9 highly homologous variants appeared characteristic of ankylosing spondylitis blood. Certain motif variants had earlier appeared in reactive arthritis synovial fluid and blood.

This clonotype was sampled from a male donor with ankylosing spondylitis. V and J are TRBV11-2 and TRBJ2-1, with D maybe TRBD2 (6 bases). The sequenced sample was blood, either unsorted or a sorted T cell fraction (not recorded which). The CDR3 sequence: CASSLRGLPYNEQFF. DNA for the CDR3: TGTGCCAGCAGCTTAAGGGGACTCCCCTACAATGAGCAGTTCTTC.